The entry that follows covers one TCR beta chain sequence. Its antigen is as yet unknown. This entry is derived from a study of beta chain features in type 1 diabetes. Study at large: Across all samples, approximately 110,000,000 sorted cells were examined. Study observations and caveats: Type 1 diabetes patients showed a moderate but significant shortening of TCRB CDR3s in all four CD4+ subsets.

Of the isolated RNA, all was reverse transcribed, and so the sequenced material was expressed TCRB transcripts. Regulatory, naive and central memory T cell samples averaged around 3.6 million reads. Libraries were prepared by immunoSEQ multiplex PCR; TCRdb keeps only in-frame clonotypes and omits some of them. The sample lists about 160,000 clones; 63% were seen once. Looked up from germline, CDR1 is GTSNPN and CDR2 is SVGIG (reference sequence). This CDR3 is built from 13 residues. V lost 5 bases, J lost 7 bases, and 15 bases lay in between. The source of this sequence is a young man with type 1 diabetes. V and J are TRBV30 and TRBJ2-4; D possibly corresponds to TRBD1 (6 bases). Sequenced sample: naive CD4+ T cells from blood. The CDR3 DNA is TGTGCCTGGGCGACAGGAGAGGGGAACATTCAGTACTTC. This codes for CAWATGEGNIQYF. Drawing the rest from reference TRBV30 and TRBJ2-4, the complete variable domain is SQTIHQWPATLVQPVGSPLSLECTVEGTSNPNLYWYRQAAGRGLQLLFYSVGIGQISSEVPQNLSASRPQDRQFILSSKKLLLSDSGFYLCAWATGEGNIQYFGAGTRLSVL.